The 26 T cell receptor beta chains in this list originate from one sample, sequenced in a study of blood T cell repertoires in COVID-19. The protocol was immunoSEQ multiplex PCR, while the TCRdb copy is restricted to in-frame clones and leaves out a portion. The sample records about 250,000 clones, over 75% being singletons. The sequencing input was peripheral blood. The receptors here all came from a woman in her twenties or thirties with acute or convalescent COVID-19.

The chain recombines TRBV5-1 with TRBJ1-1; TRBD1 agrees at 9 bases. The V and J ends lost 2 bases and 4 bases, in that order; junction bases with no gene match: 15. This CDR3 contains 18 residues. From germline, CDR1 is SGHRS and CDR2 YFSETQ. The CDR3 DNA sequence: TGCGCCAGCAGCTTATTACAGGGGGCGAGGATTGGTGTCACTGAAGCTTTCTTT. Its translation: CASSLLQGARIGVTEAFF.

V and J are TRBV9 and TRBJ2-1, with a tentative D call TRBD2 (5 bases). Trimming took 4 bases from V and 7 from J, leaving 12 bases between them. This CDR3 has 13 amino acids. The V gene's germline CDR1 is SGDLS and CDR2 YYNGEE. The CDR3 DNA sequence: TGTGCCAGCAGCCCCCCAAGCGGTAATGAGCAGTTCTTC. It translates to CASSPPSGNEQFF.

The genes are TRBV5-1 and TRBJ2-2, with 7 bases matching TRBD1. Germline CDR1 reads SGHRS; CDR2 reads YFSETQ. V lost 2 bases, J lost 3 bases, and 16 bases stayed unmatched. This CDR3 spans 19 amino acids. The DNA for the CDR3 is TGCGCCAGCAGCTTCGCCCATAAGAGGGGGCCGGGTGACACCGGGGAGCTGTTTTTT. Encoded protein: CASSFAHKRGPGDTGELFF.

The DNA for the CDR3 is TGTGCCAGCAGCCGTACGGGACAGTACATGAACACTGAAGCTTTCTTT. Protein: CASSRTGQYMNTEAFF. The chain links TRBV2 to TRBJ1-1, with 7 bases aligning to TRBD1. The CDR3 extends over 16 amino acids. In germline, CDR1 is SNHLY, CDR2 FYNNEI. The V segment lost 6 bases and the J segment 0 bases; nucleotides outside the gene matches: 10.

The chain is built from TRBV7-9 and TRBJ1-1; 7 positions agree with TRBD1. CDR3 length: 18 amino acids. The J segment lost 3 bases and the V segment lost 5 bases, leaving 18 bases of the junction unmatched. CDR1 is SEHNR, CDR2 FQNEAQ, per germline (reference sequence). The CDR3 bases are TGTGCCAGCAGCCTCCCGGCGCACAGGGGTAGGGGGGACACTGAAGCTTTCTTT. This sequence encodes CASSLPAHRGRGDTEAFF.

The chain has TRBV6-6 and TRBJ2-7; TRBD2 aligns across 14 bases. The CDR3 contains 17 residues. V trimming: 5 bases; J trimming: 0 bases; junction bases outside the gene matches: 6. Germline V lookup: CDR1 MNHNY, CDR2 SVGAGI (reference sequence). CDR3 in amino acids: CASSPGLAGVPSYEQYF. As DNA, the CDR3 is TGTGCCAGCAGTCCGGGACTAGCGGGAGTTCCCTCCTACGAGCAGTACTTC.

The chain has TRBV19 and TRBJ1-4; 8 bases align to TRBD1. V was pared by 0 bases and J by 3 bases, with 15 bases of the junction left unmatched. The CDR3 is made up of 20 amino acids. The germline CDR1 and CDR2 sequences are LNHDA and SQIVND (reference sequence). CDR3 in amino acids: CASSIEGQGASFYPNEKLFF. The DNA of the CDR3 is TGTGCCAGTAGTATAGAGGGTCAGGGGGCGTCATTTTATCCTAATGAAAAACTGTTTTTT.

This sequence joins TRBV5-5 and TRBJ2-3; possible D gene TRBD1, 6 bases. The V and J ends lost 2 bases and 6 bases respectively, with 16 bases between them. Germline V gives CDR1 SGHKS, CDR2 YYEKEE (reference sequence). The CDR3 spans 15 residues. CDR3 sequence: CASSFSPGVGDTQYF. The DNA of the CDR3 is TGTGCCAGCAGCTTCTCCCCAGGGGTGGGTGATACGCAGTATTTT. The whole variable domain, remainder taken from reference TRBV5-5 and TRBJ2-3, is DAGVTQSPTHLIKTRGQQVTLRCSPISGHKSVSWYQQVLGQGPQFIFQYYEKEERGRGNFPDRFSARQFPNYSSELNVNALLLGDSALYLCASSFSPGVGDTQYFGPGTRLTVL.

The V gene is TRBV24-1, the J gene TRBJ2-7; 7 bases are a match to TRBD1. V was clipped by 3 bases and J by 7 bases; unmatched bases: 5. CDR1 and CDR2 from the germline V gene are KGHDR and SFDVKD. This CDR3 region has 13 residues. In nucleotides, the CDR3 is TGTGCCACCAGTGATGCTGGCAGGGGGGAGCAGTACTTC. Amino acid sequence: CATSDAGRGEQYF.

The rearrangement links TRBV10-3 to TRBJ2-7; D is ambiguous. V lost 5 bases and J lost 3, with 5 bases in between. The CDR3 runs to 11 residues. CDR1 is ENHRY and CDR2 is SYGVKD in the germline V gene. The CDR3 DNA is TGTGCCATCAGTCCCAACTACGAGCAGTACTTC. Translation: CAISPNYEQYF.

The chain employs TRBV5-1 and TRBJ1-3; weak D call: TRBD1 (5 bases). Germline V lookup: CDR1 SGHRS, CDR2 YFSETQ. Trimming removed 4 bases at V and 1 base at J, with 9 bases between. CDR3 length: 14 amino acids. In nucleotides, the CDR3 is TGCGCCAGCAGCCCCAGGGCTTCTGGAAACACCATATATTTT. As protein: CASSPRASGNTIYF.

The sample holds one count of this clone. This chain connects TRBV13 to TRBJ2-7; D not resolved. Germline CDR1 reads PRHDT; CDR2 reads FYEKMQ (reference sequence). V lost 0 bases and J 1 base, leaving 4 bases between the germline ends. The CDR3 is 13 residues long. CDR3 DNA: TGTGCCAGCAGCTTAGGCCGTTCCTACGAGCAGTACTTC. This translates into CASSLGRSYEQYF.

The chain employs TRBV7-9 and TRBJ1-2; tentative D call: TRBD1 (5 bases). V gave up 5 bases and J gave up 5 bases, with 12 bases separating them. CDR3 length: 13 residues. Germline CDR1 and CDR2: SEHNR and FQNEAQ (reference sequence). In DNA form, the CDR3 reads TGTGCCAGCAGCCTGACAGAGGTGTATGGCTACACCTTC. This sequence encodes CASSLTEVYGYTF.

As for this clone: The same CDR3 can be traced to other DNA sequences in this sample. This chain uses TRBV5-1 with TRBJ1-5; D not certain. The CDR3 has 15 amino acids. V was shortened by 0 bases and J by 0 bases, with 7 bases between the two germline ends. Germline CDR1 SGHRS, CDR2 YFSETQ. In nucleotides, the CDR3 is TGCGCCAGCAGCTTGGGCGGGAGTAGCAATCAGCCCCAGCATTTT. Its protein product is CASSLGGSSNQPQHF.

The gene calls are TRBV15 and TRBJ1-2; no firm D call. This CDR3 comprises 15 residues. V lost 1 base and J lost 3, with 12 bases in between. Germline-derived CDR1 and CDR2 are LNHNV and YYDKDF (reference sequence). CDR3 region: CATSRVGVRDYGYTF. The DNA of the CDR3 is TGTGCCACCAGCAGAGTAGGAGTACGAGACTATGGCTACACCTTC.

The chain couples TRBV13 to TRBJ2-1; 9 nucleotides line up with TRBD1. CDR1 and CDR2 from the germline V gene are PRHDT and FYEKMQ (reference sequence). The junction had 12 bases not matched to a gene; V was cut back by 5 bases and J by 7 bases. There are 16 residues in the CDR3. The CDR3 coding sequence is TGTGCCAGCAGCCGTGGACAGGGGCTTACCGCGAATGAGCAGTTCTTC. Protein sequence: CASSRGQGLTANEQFF.

The sample holds one count of this clone. This rearrangement joins TRBV7-8 to TRBJ2-4; a weak D match, TRBD2 (6 bases). The CDR3 contains 17 residues. Per the germline V gene, CDR1 is SGHVS and CDR2 is FQNEAQ. V lost 5 bases, J lost 15 bases, and 32 bases lay in between. DNA of the CDR3: TGTGCCAGCAGCCCCCGCCCGGGGTATGTTAGCGGCTCTTACGGGTACTTC. It is translated as CASSPRPGYVSGSYGYF.

V usage is TRBV19 and J usage is TRBJ2-3; TRBD2 aligns across 11 bases. V lost 7 bases and J lost 0; bases outside the gene matches: 3. CDR3 length equals 15 residues. Germline CDR1 and CDR2: LNHDA and SQIVND (reference sequence). CDR3 in amino acids: CASTLAGGSTDTQYF. In nucleotides, the CDR3 is TGTGCCAGTACCTTAGCGGGAGGGAGCACAGATACGCAGTATTTT.

J is TRBJ1-4 and V is TRBV19, with 7 bases matching TRBD1. Germline assignment: CDR1 LNHDA and CDR2 SQIVND (reference sequence). V trimming: 5 bases; J trimming: 2 bases; junction bases outside the gene matches: 5. The CDR3 sequence is 15 residues long. CDR3 amino acids: CASSPPGQTNEKLFF. CDR3 nucleotide sequence: TGTGCCAGTAGTCCTCCGGGACAGACTAATGAAAAACTGTTTTTT.

The gene calls are TRBV7-3 and TRBJ1-1, with 9 bases fitting TRBD1. The CDR3 loop spans 14 amino acids. J lost 6 bases, V lost 2 bases, and 4 bases had no gene match. Looked up from germline, CDR1 is SGHTA and CDR2 is FQGTGA. The CDR3 coding sequence is TGTGCCAGCAGCTTAGACAGGGGGTCTTCTGAAGCTTTCTTT. Protein: CASSLDRGSSEAFF.

This clone appeared a single time. J is TRBJ2-3 and V is TRBV29-1; 8 bases match TRBD2. The V segment lost 8 bases and the J segment 2 bases; nucleotides outside the gene matches: 24. This CDR3 is built from 19 residues. Looked up from germline, CDR1 is SQVTM and CDR2 is ANQGSEA. The CDR3 protein is CSPCEGSGTPLGDTDTQYF. CDR3 nucleotides: TGCAGCCCATGCGAGGGTAGCGGGACCCCCCTGGGAGACACAGATACGCAGTATTTT.

The chain combines TRBV4-2 with TRBJ2-2; 11 bases agree with TRBD2. Germline values: CDR1 LGHNA, CDR2 YNFKEQ. Germline trimming cut 4 bases from V and 7 bases from J; bases unmatched to any gene: 11. This CDR3 has 17 residues. The CDR3 coding sequence is TGTGCCAGCAGCCCTACTAGGGTTAGCGGGAGGGTCGGGGAGCTGTTTTTT. Translating gives CASSPTRVSGRVGELFF.

The V call is TRBV2, the J call TRBJ1-2; TRBD1 aligns across 10 bases. The trim removed 8 bases at V and 3 bases at J, leaving 6 bases unmatched. CDR1 and CDR2 (germline): SNHLY, FYNNEI. CDR3 length: 14 residues. As DNA, the CDR3 is TGTGCCAGCGCCCGGGACAGGGGTGACTATGGCTACACCTTC. This translates into CASARDRGDYGYTF. Complete variable domain (other parts from reference TRBV2 and TRBJ1-2): EPEVTQTPSHQVTQMGQEVILRCVPISNHLYFYWYRQILGQKVEFLVSFYNNEISEKSEIFDDQFSVERPDGSNFTLKIRSTKLEDSAMYFCASARDRGDYGYTFGSGTRLTVV.

The chain couples TRBV6-5 to TRBJ2-7; TRBD2 agrees at 8 bases. CDR1 MNHEY and CDR2 SVGAGI come from the germline V gene. The J segment lost 0 bases and the V segment lost 10 bases, leaving 11 bases of the junction unmatched. This CDR3 region has 15 residues. The CDR3, as DNA: TGTGCCATACAAGTAGCGGGACTGCGCTCCTACGAGCAGTACTTC. Amino acids: CAIQVAGLRSYEQYF.

The chain employs TRBV5-1 and TRBJ1-2; TRBD1 matches 7 bases. The CDR3 loop spans 16 amino acids. Unmatched junction bases numbered 11, after V lost 4 bases and J lost 2 bases. Germline V lookup: CDR1 SGHRS, CDR2 YFSETQ. In DNA, the CDR3 is TGCGCCAGCAGCCCCCGCCCAGGGGGAGAGAACTATGGCTACACCTTC. This codes for CASSPRPGGENYGYTF.

DNA of the CDR3: TGTGCCAGCCTCCGGGGTGCGGGAGGGCCCTACGAGCAGTACTTC. Encoded protein: CASLRGAGGPYEQYF. The chain couples TRBV11-3 to TRBJ2-7; 9 nucleotides line up with TRBD2. Germline V gene sequence: CDR1 SGHNT, CDR2 YENEEA. This CDR3 is 15 amino acids long. Trimming cost V 8 bases and J 2 bases; bases outside gene matches: 10.